These T cell receptor beta chains were read from a single sample in a study of technical replicates of blood from a few donors. Measured with immunoSEQ multiplex PCR; TCRdb has only the in-frame clones, and not every one. The profile shows 79,000 or so clones, approximately 96% of them singletons. Sequencing was performed on T cells isolated from PBMCs. The source is a human donor in good health. Each CDR3 is given with its conserved first and last residue. A D gene is named only where the DNA matches it firmly. Only part of the rows carry a size: once, few, many, or a class if the clone is expanded.

>TRBV2|TRBJ1-1|few|NA
TGTGCCAGCATCTCGGTGGTACCTTTCTTT
CASISVVPFF
>TRBV6-1|TRBJ2-5|NA|NA
TGTGCCAGCAGTGCTGCGCGGTTCCAAGAGACCCAGTACTTC
CASSAARFQETQYF
>TRBV6-5|TRBJ2-7|NA|NA
TGTGCCAGCAGTTACAGGGACTTCGCCGAGCAGTACTTC
CASSYRDFAEQYF
>TRBV27|TRBJ2-7|NA|TRBD1
TGTGCCAGCAAACTTCCGGGACAGGGGGCACACGAGCAGTACTTC
CASKLPGQGAHEQYF
>TRBV29-1|TRBJ2-7|NA|NA
TGCAGCGTTGGGGGCGGCAGAAATTACGAGCAGTACTTC
CSVGGGRNYEQYF
>TRBV2|TRBJ1-1|NA|TRBD1
TGTGCCAGCGGACAGGGAGGTAGGACTGAAGCTTTCTTT
CASGQGGRTEAFF
>TRBV28|TRBJ1-1|NA|TRBD1
TGTGCCAGCAGTTACCCCTCGGAGGGGGCTCTGAACACTGAAGCTTTCTTT
CASSYPSEGALNTEAFF
>TRBV6-6|TRBJ1-4|NA|NA
TGTGCCAGCAGTTACCGGTCTAACGAAAAACTGTTTTTT
CASSYRSNEKLFF
>TRBV4-1|TRBJ2-7|NA|NA
TGCGCCAGCAGTCACGGCGGGCCTGCCGAGCAGTACTTC
CASSHGGPAEQYF
>TRBV7-9|TRBJ2-3|NA|NA
TGTGCCAGCAGCTTAGGGAGCGACCCATACACAGATACGCAGTATTTT
CASSLGSDPYTDTQYF
>TRBV18|TRBJ2-1|NA|TRBD2
TGTGCCAGCTCCCCGGGTAGCGGGAGAGGGAAGGATGAGCAGTTCTTC
CASSPGSGRGKDEQFF
>TRBV7-9|TRBJ1-1|NA|TRBD1
TGTGCCAGCAGCATGGACAGGGAAGCTTTCTTT
CASSMDREAFF
>TRBV10-3|TRBJ2-2|NA|TRBD1
TGTGCCATCAGTGAGGCGTTTTTAAGATGGAGACAGGGTAAATCGACCGGGGAGCTGTTTTTT
CAISEAFLRWRQGKSTGELFF
>TRBV27|TRBJ1-1|NA|NA
TGTGCCAGCAGTTTATCCCCAGTTGCGAACACTGAAGCTTTCTTT
CASSLSPVANTEAFF
>TRBV21-1|TRBJ2-2|NA|NA
TGTGCCAGCAGCCACATACGGGGTGATTCGGGGAACGCCGGGGAGCTGTTTTTT
CASSHIRGDSGNAGELFF
>TRBV9|TRBJ2-2|NA|TRBD2
TGTGCCAGCAGCTTGGGACTAGCGGGAGTCGGGGAGCTGTTTTTT
CASSLGLAGVGELFF
>TRBV11-2|TRBJ2-5|NA|TRBD2
TGTGCCAGCAGCTTATTAGGGGACTATAGGGAAGAGACCCAGTACTTC
CASSLLGDYREETQYF
>TRBV7-2|TRBJ1-4|NA|NA
TGTGCCAGCAGCTTAGCCTCAGGGTTGACTAATGAAAAACTGTTTTTT
CASSLASGLTNEKLFF
>TRBV7-3|TRBJ2-5|NA|NA
TGTGCCAGTCGAACAGGGAATGAAGAGACCCAGTACTTC
CASRTGNEETQYF
>TRBV28|TRBJ2-7|NA|NA
TGTGCCATCGTTAAAGCAGGGAACTCCTACGAGCAGTACTTC
CAIVKAGNSYEQYF
>TRBV4-3|TRBJ2-7|NA|NA
TGCGCCAGCAGCCAAGGTGGGTCGGGGGAGCAGTACTTC
CASSQGGSGEQYF
>TRBV21-1|TRBJ1-3|NA|NA
TGTGCCAGCAGCAAAGTAAGGGAGGTCTGGCAAAGCTCTGGAAACACCATATATTTT
CASSKVREVWQSSGNTIYF
>TRBV27|TRBJ2-7|NA|NA
TGTGCCAGCAGTTTATCTGGGGACAACTACGAGCAGTACTTC
CASSLSGDNYEQYF
>TRBV4-3|TRBJ2-4|NA|NA
TGCGCCAGCAGCCAAGATCAGAACAGAGAAAACATTCAGTACTTC
CASSQDQNRENIQYF
>TRBV5-8|TRBJ2-7|NA|TRBD2
TGTGCCAGCAGCTTGGCCGGGCGGGAGATTTCCTACGAGCAGTACTTC
CASSLAGREISYEQYF
>TRBV6-5|TRBJ2-7|NA|NA
TGTGCCAGCAGTTACGGGACACCCTCAAGCTCCTACGAGCAGTACTTC
CASSYGTPSSSYEQYF
>TRBV27|TRBJ2-2|NA|NA
TGTGCCAGCGGTACAGGGTATGCCACCGGGGAGCTGTTTTTT
CASGTGYATGELFF
>TRBV11-3|TRBJ2-6|NA|TRBD1
TGTGCCAGCAGCTTAGAGGACAGGGTGGCTTCTGGGGCCAACGTCCTGACTTTC
CASSLEDRVASGANVLTF